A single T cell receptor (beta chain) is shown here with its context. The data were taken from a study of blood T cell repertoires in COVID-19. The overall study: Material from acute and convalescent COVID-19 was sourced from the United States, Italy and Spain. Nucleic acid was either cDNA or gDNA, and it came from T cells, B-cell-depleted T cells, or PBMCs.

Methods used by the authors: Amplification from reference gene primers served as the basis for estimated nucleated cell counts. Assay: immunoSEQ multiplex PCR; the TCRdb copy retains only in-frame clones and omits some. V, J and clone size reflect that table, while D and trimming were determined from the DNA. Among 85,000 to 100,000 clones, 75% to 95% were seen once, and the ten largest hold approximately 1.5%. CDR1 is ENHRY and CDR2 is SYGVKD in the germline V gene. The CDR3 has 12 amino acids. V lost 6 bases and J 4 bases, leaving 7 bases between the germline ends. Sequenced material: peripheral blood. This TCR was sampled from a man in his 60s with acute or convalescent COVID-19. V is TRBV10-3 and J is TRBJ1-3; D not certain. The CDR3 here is CAISPQGNTIYF. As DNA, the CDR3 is TGTGCCATCAGCCCACAAGGAAACACCATATATTTT.